The next 24 T cell receptor beta chains were all read from a single sample in a study of OX40 agonist ivuxolimab in advanced cancers. Receptors were amplified or captured by the immunoSEQ multiplex PCR assay. TCRdb took over this immuneACCESS table, retaining in-frame rearrangements with V and J assigned. Such tables are incomplete; in checked studies, under half of the missing clones stem from an unresolved V gene, and the remainder is unexplained. The sample table shows under 70,000 clones, and roughly nine tenths are seen once. More than 7.5% of the sample lies in the top ten. Source: CD4+ or CD8+ T cells sorted from blood, taken in a trial of the OX40 agonist ivuxolimab. The receptors here all came from an adult with an advanced solid tumor such as melanoma, head and neck, liver or kidney cancer.

The chain combines TRBV7-9 with TRBJ2-1; 8 bases are shared with TRBD2. J gave up 8 bases and V 0 bases, and 9 bases lay outside the gene matches. The CDR3 has 16 amino acids. Looked up from germline, CDR1 is SEHNR and CDR2 is FQNEAQ (reference sequence). CDR3 protein: CASSLAPDGGAYEQFF. The CDR3 DNA sequence: TGTGCCAGCAGCTTAGCCCCTGACGGGGGGGCCTATGAGCAGTTCTTC.

The rearrangement joins TRBV5-1 to TRBJ2-1, with TRBD1 matching 7 bases. Unmatched junction bases numbered 8, after V lost 4 bases and J lost 7 bases. CDR1 SGHRS and CDR2 YFSETQ come from the germline V gene. The CDR3 runs 14 residues. CDR3 in amino acids: CASSLLGQINEQFF. For the CDR3, the DNA is TGCGCCAGCAGCCTCCTGGGACAGATTAATGAGCAGTTCTTC.

This rearrangement joins TRBV13 to TRBJ2-7, with D unclear. Trimming removed 2 bases at V and 1 base at J, with 6 bases between. Looked up from germline, CDR1 is PRHDT and CDR2 is FYEKMQ (reference sequence). This CDR3 spans 13 amino acids. The DNA of the CDR3 is TGTGCCAGCAGCTTACGAGGATCCTACGAGCAGTACTTC. It codes for CASSLRGSYEQYF. Looking up the rest from reference TRBV13 and TRBJ2-7 gives the full variable domain: AAGVIQSPRHLIKEKRETATLKCYPIPRHDTVYWYQQGPGQDPQFLISFYEKMQSDKGSIPDRFSAQQFSDYHSELNMSSLELGDSALYFCASSLRGSYEQYFGPGTRLTVT.

The chain employs TRBV6-1 and TRBJ1-5, with D unclear. V gave up 3 bases and J gave up 11 bases, with 14 bases separating them. The CDR3 contains 13 residues. Germline V CDR1 and CDR2: MNHNS, SASEGT. In nucleotides, the CDR3 is TGTGCCAGCAGTGACCCCCTAATCAGCTCCCAGCATTTT. It is translated as CASSDPLISSQHF.

The gene calls are TRBV7-9 and TRBJ2-1, with 12 bases lining up with TRBD2. This CDR3 contains 16 residues. Unmatched junction bases numbered 7, after V lost 5 bases and J lost 5 bases. Germline V gene lookup returns CDR1 SEHNR and CDR2 FQNEAQ (reference sequence). CDR3 in DNA: TGTGCCAGCAGCCCCCTAGCGGGGGGGCCGGACAATGAGCAGTTCTTC. Translation: CASSPLAGGPDNEQFF. Full variable domain (missing parts from reference TRBV7-9 and TRBJ2-1): DTGVSQNPRHKITKRGQNVTFRCDPISEHNRLYWYRQTLGQGPEFLTYFQNEAQLEKSRLLSDRFSAERPKGSFSTLEIQRTEQGDSAMYLCASSPLAGGPDNEQFFGPGTRLTVL.

In its sample, this clone was seen a few times. The rearrangement uses TRBV10-3 and TRBJ1-1, with TRBD1 matching over 9 bases. Germline CDR1 is ENHRY and CDR2 is SYGVKD. Germline trimming cut 3 bases from V and 1 base from J; bases unmatched to any gene: 3. CDR3 length: 15 amino acids. This chain's CDR3 is CAISEPGQGNTEAFF. In DNA, the CDR3 is TGTGCCATCAGTGAACCGGGACAGGGGAACACTGAAGCTTTCTTT.

J is TRBJ2-5 and V is TRBV4-1; either TRBD1 or TRBD2 may fit D (5 bases each). The CDR3 has 17 residues. V lost 1 base to trimming and J lost 3 bases, with 18 bases between them. Germline CDR1 reads MGHRA; CDR2 reads YSYEKL. CDR3 nucleotide sequence: TGCGCCAGCAGCCAAGCATGGGGGACGGGCGGAAAAGAGACCCAGTACTTC. Translating gives CASSQAWGTGGKETQYF.

The rearrangement links TRBV27 to TRBJ1-1; D remains unclear. With 2 bases removed from V and 1 base from J, the gap between germline ends came to 5 bases. This CDR3 has 13 residues. Germline lookup yields CDR1 MNHEY and CDR2 SMNVEV (reference sequence). CDR3 loop: CASSLVRNTEAFF. As DNA, the CDR3 is TGTGCCAGCAGTTTAGTCAGGAACACTGAAGCTTTCTTT.

This clone appeared a single time. The chain joins TRBV7-6 to TRBJ2-2; D not resolved. The germline V gene has CDR1 SGHVS and CDR2 FNYEAQ. The CDR3 runs to 14 residues. V shed 5 bases and J shed 6 bases, with 13 bases lying between them. The CDR3 DNA reads TGTGCCAGCAGCCCACCAATACCCGCCGGGGAGCTGTTTTTT. This sequence encodes CASSPPIPAGELFF.

The rearrangement links TRBV6-4 to TRBJ2-7; the match to TRBD2 covers 11 bases. Trimming cost V 6 bases and J 4 bases; bases outside gene matches: 2. Germline V gives CDR1 MRHNA, CDR2 SNTAGT. This CDR3 contains 13 residues. This chain's CDR3 is CASSRLAGYEQYF. CDR3 nucleotide sequence: TGTGCCAGCAGCCGACTAGCGGGGTACGAGCAGTACTTC.

V usage is TRBV6-1 and J usage is TRBJ2-5, with D perhaps assigned TRBD1 or TRBD2 (6 bases each). The germline CDR1 and CDR2 sequences are MNHNS and SASEGT. The CDR3 loop spans 13 amino acids. V was pared by 3 bases and J by 9 bases, with 14 bases between. CDR3 sequence reads: CASSEGAGGAQYF. CDR3 coding DNA: TGTGCCAGCAGTGAGGGGGCTGGAGGGGCCCAGTACTTC.

This chain uses TRBV10-3 with TRBJ2-1; TRBD2 matches 11 bases. Germline CDR1 is ENHRY and CDR2 is SYGVKD. The CDR3 extends over 17 amino acids. J lost 0 bases, V lost 7 bases, and 8 bases had no gene match. The chain's CDR3 is CAITSGGTKSSYNEQFF. CDR3 bases: TGTGCCATCACTAGCGGGGGGACTAAAAGCTCCTACAATGAGCAGTTCTTC.

The gene calls are TRBV11-2 and TRBJ2-7; 12 nucleotides line up with TRBD1. The CDR3 totals 15 residues. Germline V gene data show CDR1 as SGHAT and CDR2 as FQNNGV. Trimming removed 5 bases from V and 4 bases from J; junction bases left unmatched: 6. The CDR3 sequence: CASSARDRGRYEQYF. DNA of the CDR3: TGTGCCAGCAGCGCCCGGGACAGGGGGCGATACGAGCAGTACTTC.

V and J are TRBV27 and TRBJ2-7; D unresolved. The ends were cut back, 3 bases at V and 1 base at J, with 13 bases in the middle. From germline, CDR1 is MNHEY and CDR2 SMNVEV (reference sequence). This CDR3 spans 15 amino acids. The CDR3 DNA reads as TGTGCCAGCAGTTTCCGAGAGACACCTTCCTACGAGCAGTACTTC. It yields the protein CASSFRETPSYEQYF.

J is TRBJ1-5 and V is TRBV9; D remains ambiguous. The CDR3 has 14 residues. Germline assignment: CDR1 SGDLS and CDR2 YYNGEE. The ends were cut back, 0 bases at V and 5 bases at J, with 9 bases in the middle. CDR3 sequence (DNA): TGTGCCAGCAGCGTAGGAGGTCCCGATCAGCCCCAGCATTTT. It specifies CASSVGGPDQPQHF.

The chain couples TRBV7-9 to TRBJ1-2; 7 bases line up with TRBD1. The CDR3 loop spans 14 amino acids. The V segment lost 5 bases and the J segment 2 bases; nucleotides outside the gene matches: 5. Per germline, CDR1 SEHNR and CDR2 FQNEAQ (reference sequence). DNA of the CDR3: TGTGCCAGCAGCCGCGAAGGGGGCAACTATGGCTACACCTTC. It yields the protein CASSREGGNYGYTF. Using reference TRBV7-9 and TRBJ1-2 for the parts outside the CDR3, the full variable domain is DTGVSQNPRHKITKRGQNVTFRCDPISEHNRLYWYRQTLGQGPEFLTYFQNEAQLEKSRLLSDRFSAERPKGSFSTLEIQRTEQGDSAMYLCASSREGGNYGYTFGSGTRLTVV.

V usage is TRBV27 and J usage is TRBJ1-2, with D unresolved. Germline CDR1 and CDR2: MNHEY and SMNVEV (reference sequence). The V end was cut by 3 bases, the J end by 1 base, with 12 bases between. CDR3 size: 15 residues. The CDR3 sequence: CASSFVGRGNYGYTF. In DNA form, the CDR3 reads TGTGCCAGCAGTTTCGTGGGTCGCGGTAACTATGGCTACACCTTC.

The chain carries TRBV7-9 and TRBJ1-2, with TRBD1 as a possible D gene (6 bases). This CDR3 has 17 residues. In germline, CDR1 is SEHNR, CDR2 FQNEAQ (reference sequence). Trimming cost V 5 bases and J 0 bases, with 19 bases left between them. This chain's CDR3 is CASSAPEARGSNYGYTF. The CDR3 nucleotides are TGTGCCAGCAGCGCCCCAGAAGCCAGGGGATCTAACTATGGCTACACCTTC.

The genes are TRBV10-2 and TRBJ2-3, with 8 bases matching TRBD2. V dropped 6 bases and J dropped 1; count of bases not matched to a gene: 9. The CDR3 sequence is 16 residues long. CDR1 is WSHSY and CDR2 is SAAADI in the germline V gene. The CDR3 DNA reads as TGCGCCAGCAGCTATCCGGGAGCGGGGGGCACAGATACGCAGTATTTT. Translating gives CASSYPGAGGTDTQYF.

This sequence joins TRBV7-2 and TRBJ2-3, with D hard to call. CDR1 is SGHTA, CDR2 FQGNSA, per germline. Trimming pared 1 base from V and 2 bases from J, leaving 7 bases between. The CDR3 runs 14 residues. The CDR3 coding sequence is TGTGCCAGCAGCTTAGTCTCGTTCACAGATACGCAGTATTTT. Translating gives CASSLVSFTDTQYF.

The genes are TRBV5-1 and TRBJ1-1; 7 positions match TRBD1. Germline assignment: CDR1 SGHRS and CDR2 YFSETQ. V was pared by 6 bases and J by 0 bases, with 5 bases of the junction left unmatched. The CDR3 extends over 14 amino acids. The CDR3 coding sequence is TGCGCCAGCAATCCGGGACAGATGAACACTGAAGCTTTCTTT. This translates into CASNPGQMNTEAFF.

This sequence joins TRBV6-6 and TRBJ1-3; D is ambiguous. This CDR3 has 16 residues. Looked up from germline, CDR1 is MNHNY and CDR2 is SVGAGI (reference sequence). The V and J ends lost 5 bases and 2 bases respectively, with 16 bases between them. The DNA for the CDR3 is TGTGCCAGCAGTCTCGAGGCGGCCATCGCTGGAAACACCATATATTTT. Its translation: CASSLEAAIAGNTIYF.

The V and J genes are TRBV27 and TRBJ2-7; 7 bases align to TRBD1. The CDR3 has 15 amino acids. In germline, CDR1 is MNHEY, CDR2 SMNVEV (reference sequence). V was pared by 2 bases and J by 7 bases, with 11 bases of the junction left unmatched. The CDR3 here is CASSLGTVGLREQYF. In nucleotides, the CDR3 is TGTGCCAGCAGTTTAGGGACAGTTGGTCTACGTGAGCAGTACTTC.

V gene TRBV6-5 combines with J gene TRBJ2-7, with 9 bases lining up with TRBD1. CDR1 MNHEY and CDR2 SVGAGI come from the germline V gene. Losses at the gene ends were 10 bases for V and 0 bases for J; bases not matched to a gene: 1. The CDR3 sequence is 12 residues long. This CDR3 reads CAKGQGSYEQYF. The CDR3, as DNA: TGTGCCAAGGGACAGGGCTCCTACGAGCAGTACTTC.